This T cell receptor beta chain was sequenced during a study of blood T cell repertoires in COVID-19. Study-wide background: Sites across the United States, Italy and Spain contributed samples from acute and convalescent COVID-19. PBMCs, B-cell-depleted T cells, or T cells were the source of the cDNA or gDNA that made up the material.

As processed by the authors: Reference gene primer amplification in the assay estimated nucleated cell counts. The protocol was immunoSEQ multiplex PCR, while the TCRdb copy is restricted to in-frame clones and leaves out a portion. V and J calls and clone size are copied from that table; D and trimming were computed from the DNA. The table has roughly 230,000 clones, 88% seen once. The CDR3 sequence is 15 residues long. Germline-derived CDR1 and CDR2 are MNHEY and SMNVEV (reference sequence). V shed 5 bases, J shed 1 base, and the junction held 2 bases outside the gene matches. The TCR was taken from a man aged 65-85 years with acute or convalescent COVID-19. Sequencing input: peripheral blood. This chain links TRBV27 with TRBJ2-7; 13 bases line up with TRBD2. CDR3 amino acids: CASSPGLAGSYEQYF. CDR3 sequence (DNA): TGTGCCAGCAGTCCGGGACTAGCGGGATCCTACGAGCAGTACTTC.